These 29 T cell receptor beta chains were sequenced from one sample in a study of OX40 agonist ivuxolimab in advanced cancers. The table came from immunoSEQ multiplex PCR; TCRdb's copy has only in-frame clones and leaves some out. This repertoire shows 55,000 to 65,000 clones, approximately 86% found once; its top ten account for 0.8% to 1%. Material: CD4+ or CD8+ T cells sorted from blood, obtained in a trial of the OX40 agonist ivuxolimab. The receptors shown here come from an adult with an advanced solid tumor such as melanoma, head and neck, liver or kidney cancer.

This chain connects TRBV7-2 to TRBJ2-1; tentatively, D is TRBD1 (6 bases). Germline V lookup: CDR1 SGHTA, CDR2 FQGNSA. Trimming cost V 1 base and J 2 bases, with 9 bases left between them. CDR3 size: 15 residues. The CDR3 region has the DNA TGTGCCAGCAGCTTAGACAGGGATACCTACAATGAGCAGTTCTTC. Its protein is CASSLDRDTYNEQFF.

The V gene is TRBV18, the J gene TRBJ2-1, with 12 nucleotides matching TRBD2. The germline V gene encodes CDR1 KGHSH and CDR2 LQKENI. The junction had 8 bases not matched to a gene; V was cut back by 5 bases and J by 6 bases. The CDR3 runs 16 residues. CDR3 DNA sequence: TGTGCCAGCTCATACTATTCTAGCGGGGGGGCCAATGAGCAGTTCTTC. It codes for CASSYYSSGGANEQFF.

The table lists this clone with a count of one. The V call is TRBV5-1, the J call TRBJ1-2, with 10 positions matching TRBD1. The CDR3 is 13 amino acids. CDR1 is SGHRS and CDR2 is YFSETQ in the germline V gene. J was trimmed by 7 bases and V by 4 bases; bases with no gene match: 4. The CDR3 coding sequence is TGCGCCAGCAGCCACGGACAGGGGGGTGGCTACACCTTC. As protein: CASSHGQGGGYTF.

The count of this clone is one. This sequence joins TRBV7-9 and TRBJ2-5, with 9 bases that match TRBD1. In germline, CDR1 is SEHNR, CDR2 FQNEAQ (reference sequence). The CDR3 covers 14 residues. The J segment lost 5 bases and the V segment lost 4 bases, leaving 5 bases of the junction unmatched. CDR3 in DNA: TGTGCCAGCAGCTCCGGGACAGGGCCCGAGACCCAGTACTTC. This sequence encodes CASSSGTGPETQYF.

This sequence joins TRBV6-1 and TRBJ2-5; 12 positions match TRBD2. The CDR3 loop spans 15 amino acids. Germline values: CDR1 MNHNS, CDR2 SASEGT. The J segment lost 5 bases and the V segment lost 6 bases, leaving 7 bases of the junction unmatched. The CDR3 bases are TGTGCCAGCAGCCCTAGCGGGGGGGCCTTGGAGACCCAGTACTTC. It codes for CASSPSGGALETQYF.

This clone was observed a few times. The CDR3 DNA is TGTGCCAGCAGCTTACAGAGGGATCAGCCCCAGCATTTT. This codes for CASSLQRDQPQHF. The chain has TRBV11-2 and TRBJ1-5, with D hard to call. Germline CDR1 SGHAT, CDR2 FQNNGV. The CDR3 loop spans 13 amino acids. Deletions cut 2 bases from V and 5 bases from J, with 7 bases between.

The CDR3 region is CASSRWESYEQYF. In DNA form, the CDR3 reads TGTGCCAGCAGCCGGTGGGAATCCTACGAGCAGTACTTC. The chain uses TRBV7-2 and TRBJ2-7; D unresolved. The germline gives CDR1 SGHTA, CDR2 FQGNSA. The CDR3 sequence is 13 residues long. The ends were cut back, 5 bases at V and 1 base at J, with 9 bases in the middle.

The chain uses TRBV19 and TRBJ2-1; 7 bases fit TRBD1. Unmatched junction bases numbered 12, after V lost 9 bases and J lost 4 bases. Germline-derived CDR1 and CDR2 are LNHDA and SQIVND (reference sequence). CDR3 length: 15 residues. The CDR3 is CASQYSQGIYNEQFF. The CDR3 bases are TGTGCCAGCCAGTACTCACAGGGGATATACAATGAGCAGTTCTTC.

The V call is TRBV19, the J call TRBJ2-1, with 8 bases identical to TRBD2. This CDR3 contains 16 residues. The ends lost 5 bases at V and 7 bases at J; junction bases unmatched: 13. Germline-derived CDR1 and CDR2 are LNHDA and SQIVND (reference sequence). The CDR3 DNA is TGTGCCAGTAGTGACTGGAGAGCGGGGGCCTCGAATGAGCAGTTCTTC. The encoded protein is CASSDWRAGASNEQFF.

CDR3 sequence reads: CASSLLTGEEQYF. The CDR3 DNA reads TGTGCCAGCAGCTTATTGACGGGTGAAGAGCAGTACTTC. The chain employs TRBV11-2 and TRBJ2-7; D is ambiguous. The CDR3 spans 13 residues. V was trimmed by 2 bases and J by 7 bases, leaving 12 bases between them. From germline, CDR1 is SGHAT and CDR2 FQNNGV.

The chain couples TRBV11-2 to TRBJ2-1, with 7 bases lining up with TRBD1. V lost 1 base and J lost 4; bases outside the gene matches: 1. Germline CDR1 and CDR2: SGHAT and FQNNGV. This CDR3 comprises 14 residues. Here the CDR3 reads CASSLARGYNEQFF. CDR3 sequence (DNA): TGTGCCAGCAGCTTAGCCAGGGGGTACAATGAGCAGTTCTTC.

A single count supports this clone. As DNA, the CDR3 is TGCGCCAGCAGCCAAGAGGGACAGGGGGTCGTAGATACGCAGTATTTT. It is translated as CASSQEGQGVVDTQYF. The J gene is TRBJ2-3, the V gene TRBV4-1; 11 bases match TRBD1. With V trimmed by 0 bases and J by 5 bases, 4 bases remained unmatched. Germline V gives CDR1 MGHRA, CDR2 YSYEKL. The CDR3 runs 16 residues.

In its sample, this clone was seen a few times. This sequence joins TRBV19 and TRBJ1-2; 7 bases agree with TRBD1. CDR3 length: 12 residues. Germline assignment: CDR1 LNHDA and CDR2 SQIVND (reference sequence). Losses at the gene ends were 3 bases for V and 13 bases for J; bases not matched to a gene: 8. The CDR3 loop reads CASSIGRGQFTF. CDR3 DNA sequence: TGTGCCAGTAGTATTGGAAGGGGGCAGTTCACCTTC.

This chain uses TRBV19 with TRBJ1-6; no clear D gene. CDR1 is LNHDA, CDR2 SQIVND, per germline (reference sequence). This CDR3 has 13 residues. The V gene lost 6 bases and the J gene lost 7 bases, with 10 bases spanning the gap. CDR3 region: CASRIGLNSPLHF. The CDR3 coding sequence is TGTGCCAGTAGGATTGGTCTAAATTCACCCCTCCACTTT. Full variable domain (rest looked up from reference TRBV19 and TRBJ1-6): DGGITQSPKYLFRKEGQNVTLSCEQNLNHDAMYWYRQDPGQGLRLIYYSQIVNDFQKGDIAEGYSVSREKKESFPLTVTSAQKNPTAFYLCASRIGLNSPLHFGNGTRLTVT.

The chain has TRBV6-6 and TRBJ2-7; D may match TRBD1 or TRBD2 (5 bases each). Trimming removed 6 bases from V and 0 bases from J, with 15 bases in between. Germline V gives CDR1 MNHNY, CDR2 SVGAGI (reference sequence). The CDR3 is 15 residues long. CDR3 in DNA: TGTGCCAGCAGAGCCTCCGGGACGAGCTCCTACGAGCAGTACTTC. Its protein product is CASRASGTSSYEQYF.

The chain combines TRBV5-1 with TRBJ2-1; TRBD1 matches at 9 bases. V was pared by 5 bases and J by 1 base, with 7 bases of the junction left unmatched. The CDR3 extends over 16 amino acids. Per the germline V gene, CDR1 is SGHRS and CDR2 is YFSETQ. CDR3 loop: CASSPGQGLSYNEQFF. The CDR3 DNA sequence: TGCGCCAGCAGTCCAGGACAGGGGCTATCCTACAATGAGCAGTTCTTC. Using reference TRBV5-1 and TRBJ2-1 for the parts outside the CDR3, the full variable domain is KAGVTQTPRYLIKTRGQQVTLSCSPISGHRSVSWYQQTPGQGLQFLFEYFSETQRNKGNFPGRFSGRQFSNSRSEMNVSTLELGDSALYLCASSPGQGLSYNEQFFGPGTRLTVL.

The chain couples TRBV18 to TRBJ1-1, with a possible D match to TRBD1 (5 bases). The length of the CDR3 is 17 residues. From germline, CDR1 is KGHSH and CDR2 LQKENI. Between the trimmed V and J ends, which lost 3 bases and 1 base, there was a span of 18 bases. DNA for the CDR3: TGTGCCAGCTCACCCTTAGGGACCTCAAAGTCGAACACTGAAGCTTTCTTT. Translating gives CASSPLGTSKSNTEAFF.

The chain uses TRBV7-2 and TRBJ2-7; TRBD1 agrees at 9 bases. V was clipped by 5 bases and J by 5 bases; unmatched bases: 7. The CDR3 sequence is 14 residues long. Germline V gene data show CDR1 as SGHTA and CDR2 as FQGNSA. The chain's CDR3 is CASSRPGQGDEQYF. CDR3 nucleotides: TGTGCCAGCAGCCGACCGGGACAGGGCGACGAGCAGTACTTC.

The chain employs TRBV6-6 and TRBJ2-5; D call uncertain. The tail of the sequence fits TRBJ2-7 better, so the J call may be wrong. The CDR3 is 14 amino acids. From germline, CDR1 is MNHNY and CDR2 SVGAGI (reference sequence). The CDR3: CASSPDPRTDEQYF. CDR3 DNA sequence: TGTGCCAGCAGTCCGGATCCCCGAACCGACGAGCAGTACTTC.

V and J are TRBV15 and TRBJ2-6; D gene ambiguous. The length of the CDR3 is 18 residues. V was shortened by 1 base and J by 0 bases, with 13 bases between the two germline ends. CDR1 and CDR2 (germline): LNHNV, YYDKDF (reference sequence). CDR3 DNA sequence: TGTGCCACCAGCAGAGGACAAGGTCAGAGCTCTGGGGCCAACGTCCTGACTTTC. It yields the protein CATSRGQGQSSGANVLTF.

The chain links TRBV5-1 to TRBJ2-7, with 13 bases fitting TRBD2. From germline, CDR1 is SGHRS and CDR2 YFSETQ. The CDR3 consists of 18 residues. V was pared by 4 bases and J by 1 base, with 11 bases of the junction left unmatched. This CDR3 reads CASSRLPGLAGESYEQYF. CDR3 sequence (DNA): TGCGCCAGCAGCAGATTACCCGGACTAGCGGGGGAGTCCTACGAGCAGTACTTC. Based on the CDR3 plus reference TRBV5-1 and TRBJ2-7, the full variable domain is KAGVTQTPRYLIKTRGQQVTLSCSPISGHRSVSWYQQTPGQGLQFLFEYFSETQRNKGNFPGRFSGRQFSNSRSEMNVSTLELGDSALYLCASSRLPGLAGESYEQYFGPGTRLTVT.

The CDR3 loop reads CASSPGPAPAGETQYF. Written as DNA, the CDR3 is TGTGCCAGCAGCCCAGGTCCCGCCCCGGCGGGAGAGACCCAGTACTTC. The chain links TRBV7-6 to TRBJ2-5; maybe TRBD2 (5 bases). Between the trimmed V and J ends, which lost 5 bases and 4 bases, there was a span of 20 bases. This CDR3 region has 16 residues. In germline, CDR1 is SGHVS, CDR2 FNYEAQ. The full variable domain, completed using reference TRBV7-6 and TRBJ2-5, is GAGVSQSPRYKVTKRGQDVALRCDPISGHVSLYWYRQALGQGPEFLTYFNYEAQQDKSGLPNDRFSAERPEGSISTLTIQRTEQRDSAMYRCASSPGPAPAGETQYFGPGTRLLVL.

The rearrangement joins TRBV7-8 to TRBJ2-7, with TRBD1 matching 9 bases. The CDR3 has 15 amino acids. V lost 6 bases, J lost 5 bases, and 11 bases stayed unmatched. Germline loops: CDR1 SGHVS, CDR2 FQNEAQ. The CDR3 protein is CASRRHGTGSDEQYF. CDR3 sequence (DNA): TGTGCCAGCAGACGTCACGGGACAGGGAGTGACGAGCAGTACTTC.

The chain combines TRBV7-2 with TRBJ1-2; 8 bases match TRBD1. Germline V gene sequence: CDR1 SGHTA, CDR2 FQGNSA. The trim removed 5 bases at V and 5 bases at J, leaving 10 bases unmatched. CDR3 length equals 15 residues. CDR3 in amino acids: CASSQQLTGAYGYTF. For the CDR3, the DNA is TGTGCCAGCAGCCAACAGTTGACAGGGGCATATGGCTACACCTTC.

The CDR3 here is CASSPLGRSGTFNQPQHF. The CDR3 nucleotides read TGTGCCAGCTCACCACTAGGCAGGAGCGGTACCTTCAATCAGCCCCAGCATTTT. The J gene is TRBJ1-5, the V gene TRBV18; D gene uncertain. CDR1 is KGHSH, CDR2 LQKENI, per germline. The CDR3 is made up of 18 amino acids. The V end lost 1 base, the J end lost 3 bases, and 19 bases lay between the germline ends.

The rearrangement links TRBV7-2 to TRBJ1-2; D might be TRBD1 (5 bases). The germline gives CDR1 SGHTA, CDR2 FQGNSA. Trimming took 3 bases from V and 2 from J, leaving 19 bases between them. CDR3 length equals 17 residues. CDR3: CASSLGSRGRSNYGYTF. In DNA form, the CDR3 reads TGTGCCAGCAGCTTGGGTAGTAGGGGCAGGTCCAACTATGGCTACACCTTC.

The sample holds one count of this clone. CDR3 protein: CASSQIDRVQGAWQFF. Written as DNA, the CDR3 is TGCGCCAGCAGCCAAATAGACCGGGTTCAGGGGGCTTGGCAGTTCTTC. This rearrangement joins TRBV4-1 to TRBJ2-1, with 8 bases matching TRBD1. J gave up 12 bases and V 2 bases, and 15 bases lay outside the gene matches. CDR3 length equals 16 residues. Germline V lookup: CDR1 MGHRA, CDR2 YSYEKL.

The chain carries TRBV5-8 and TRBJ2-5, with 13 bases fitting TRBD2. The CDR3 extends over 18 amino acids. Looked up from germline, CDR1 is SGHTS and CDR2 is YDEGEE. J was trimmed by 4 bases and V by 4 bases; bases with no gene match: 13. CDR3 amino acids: CASSPPMTSGGFRETQYF. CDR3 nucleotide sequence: TGTGCCAGCAGCCCACCCATGACTAGCGGGGGGTTCCGAGAGACCCAGTACTTC.

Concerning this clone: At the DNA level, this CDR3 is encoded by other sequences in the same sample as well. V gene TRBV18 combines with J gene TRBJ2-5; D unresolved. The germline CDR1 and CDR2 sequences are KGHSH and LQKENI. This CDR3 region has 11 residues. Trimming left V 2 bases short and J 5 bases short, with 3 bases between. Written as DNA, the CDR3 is TGTGCCAGCTCACCAGAGGAGACCCAGTACTTC. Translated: CASSPEETQYF.